This TCR beta chain was obtained from a study of T cell responses to AZD1222 COVID-19 vaccine. Libraries were prepared by immunoSEQ multiplex PCR; TCRdb keeps only in-frame clonotypes and omits some of them. The top ten hold 1.5% to 2% of the sample, which has approximately 150,000 clones, 75% to 95% seen once. V trimming: 0 bases; J trimming: 8 bases; junction bases outside the gene matches: 8. The CDR3 sequence is 15 residues long. From germline, CDR1 is GTSNPN and CDR2 SVGIG (reference sequence). The sequenced sample was peripheral blood, obtained 28 days after the second AZD1222 dose. This chain uses TRBV30 with TRBJ2-1; 9 bases match TRBD2. This TCR was sampled from an adult who received the AZD1222 COVID-19 vaccine. CDR3 DNA sequence: TGTGCCTGGAGTGTTAGCGGGAGTTTTTGGGATGAGCAGTTCTTC. This codes for CAWSVSGSFWDEQFF. Using reference TRBV30 and TRBJ2-1 for the parts outside the CDR3, the full variable domain is SQTIHQWPATLVQPVGSPLSLECTVEGTSNPNLYWYRQAAGRGLQLLFYSVGIGQISSEVPQNLSASRPQDRQFILSSKKLLLSDSGFYLCAWSVSGSFWDEQFFGPGTRLTVL.